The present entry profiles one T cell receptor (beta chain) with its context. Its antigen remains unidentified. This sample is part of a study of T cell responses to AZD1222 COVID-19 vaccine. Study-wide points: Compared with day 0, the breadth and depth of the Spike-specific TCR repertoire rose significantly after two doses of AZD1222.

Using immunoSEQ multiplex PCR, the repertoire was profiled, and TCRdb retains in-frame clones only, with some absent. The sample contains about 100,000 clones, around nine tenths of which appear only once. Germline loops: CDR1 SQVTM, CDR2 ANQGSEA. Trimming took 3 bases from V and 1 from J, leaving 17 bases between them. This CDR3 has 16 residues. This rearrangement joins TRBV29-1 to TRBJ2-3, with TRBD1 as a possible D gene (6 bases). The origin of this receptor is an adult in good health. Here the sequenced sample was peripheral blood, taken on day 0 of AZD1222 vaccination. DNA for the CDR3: TGCAGCGTTGACCGAAGGACAGTTCGGGGCACAGATACGCAGTATTTT. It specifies CSVDRRTVRGTDTQYF.